The rows below give T cell receptor beta chains drawn from one sample of a study of shared clonotypes between healthy human individuals. TCRdb's copy holds only in-frame clones and misses some; the assay was immunoSEQ multiplex PCR. Here the sample spans hundreds of thousands of clones, 90% to 95% being singletons. The specimen was naive CD8+ T cells sorted from blood. Receptor source: a woman aged 30 to 39 in good health. Both conserved end residues are part of each CDR3. A D gene is named only where the DNA matches it firmly. Clone size is given for some rows only: seen once, a few or many times, or a class if the clone is expanded.

TRBV27,TRBJ2-7,NA,NA,TGTGCCAGCAGTTTATACCTGGGTACCTACGAGCAGTACTTC,CASSLYLGTYEQYF
TRBV28,TRBJ1-1,NA,TRBD1,TGTGCCAGCAGTTTTCCCACAGGGGAGGGTTTCTTT,CASSFPTGEGFF
TRBV9,TRBJ2-1,NA,NA,TGTGCCAGCAGCGTTCCGGGGGACAGCTCCTACAATGAGCAGTTCTTC,CASSVPGDSSYNEQFF
TRBV5-1,TRBJ2-5,NA,TRBD2,TGCGCCAGCAGCTTGGATGGTAGCGGGAGAGGGCAAGAGACCCAGTACTTC,CASSLDGSGRGQETQYF
TRBV5-6,TRBJ2-1,NA,NA,TGTGCCAGCAGCTTGCGTCGAGAGCAGTTCTTC,CASSLRREQFF
TRBV28,TRBJ2-7,NA,TRBD2,TGTGCCAGCATCCTTACCGGGGGGGAAGGCGAGCAGTACTTC,CASILTGGEGEQYF
TRBV10-3,TRBJ2-7,NA,NA,TGTGCCATCAGTGAGACTAACCGCTGGGAGCAGTACTTC,CAISETNRWEQYF
TRBV19,TRBJ1-1,NA,NA,TGTGCCAGTAGTATATGGCAGAACACTGAAGCTTTCTTT,CASSIWQNTEAFF
TRBV28,TRBJ1-2,once,NA,TGTGCCAGCCTACCCCAGGGCTACTATGGCTACACCTTC,CASLPQGYYGYTF
TRBV6-6,TRBJ2-7,NA,NA,TGTGCCAGCAGTTTTGCCCAATGGGGTCCTTACGAGCAGTACTTC,CASSFAQWGPYEQYF
TRBV6-1,TRBJ2-1,NA,NA,TGTGCCAGCAGCCTCAACAGTTACAATGAGCAGTTCTTC,CASSLNSYNEQFF
TRBV5-1,TRBJ2-7,NA,NA,TGCGCCAGCAGCTTGGGAAACTCCTACGAGCAGTACTTC,CASSLGNSYEQYF
TRBV5-1,TRBJ1-1,once,NA,TGCGCCAGCAGCTTGGGGCGTGCGGGGGAAGCTTTCTTT,CASSLGRAGEAFF
TRBV7-9,TRBJ2-7,NA,NA,TGTGCCAGCAGCCCCGATCGGGCCGAGCAGTACTTC,CASSPDRAEQYF
TRBV9,TRBJ2-7,NA,NA,TGTGCCAGCAGCGTGGATCTCGCCCACCCGGAACTCGAATACGAGCAGTACTTC,CASSVDLAHPELEYEQYF
TRBV5-6,TRBJ1-2,once,NA,TGTGCCAGCAGCTTGGCGGGGGAGGGCGGCTACACCTTC,CASSLAGEGGYTF
TRBV28,TRBJ2-6,NA,NA,TGTGCCAGCAGCGGAGGCGTTTCTGGGGCCAACGTCCTGACTTTC,CASSGGVSGANVLTF
TRBV11-1,TRBJ2-7,NA,NA,TGTGCCAGCAGCTTAGTTCCAGGGAGCGCCTACGAGCAGTACTTC,CASSLVPGSAYEQYF
TRBV6-4,TRBJ1-2,NA,NA,TGTGCCAGCAGTTTATTCGGCAGGGTGAATGGCTACACCTTC,CASSLFGRVNGYTF
TRBV21-1,TRBJ1-1,NA,NA,TGTGCCAGCAGCGAGCCCAGGTCCTGGGTTGAAGCTTTCTTT,CASSEPRSWVEAFF
TRBV5-4,TRBJ2-7,NA,TRBD1,TGTGCCAGCAGCCTGGGACAGGGGGCCTACGAGCAGTACTTC,CASSLGQGAYEQYF
TRBV27,TRBJ2-1,few,NA,TGTGCCAGCAGCCGGTCCTACAATGAGCAGTTCTTC,CASSRSYNEQFF
TRBV27,TRBJ1-6,NA,NA,TGTGCCAGCAGTTTCATCCGGGGTTCACCCCTCCACTTT,CASSFIRGSPLHF
TRBV5-4,TRBJ2-7,once,NA,TGTGCCAGCAGCTTGGGAGTTAGCTTGGCCTACGAGCAGTACTTC,CASSLGVSLAYEQYF
TRBV2,TRBJ2-7,NA,NA,TGTGCCAGCAGATCCATGTACGGGACTGGTTCCTACGAGCAGTACTTC,CASRSMYGTGSYEQYF
TRBV4-1,TRBJ2-7,NA,TRBD2,TGCGCCACCCGCCAAGGACTAGCGGGAGTTTACGAGCAGTACTTC,CATRQGLAGVYEQYF
TRBV5-6,TRBJ1-1,once,NA,TGTGCCAGCAGCCCCACCGGGGGAAGAGAGTTCTTT,CASSPTGGREFF
TRBV7-9,TRBJ2-5,NA,TRBD1,TGTGCCAGCAGGGACGGGACAGGGGAGGGTGAGCAGTACTTC,CASRDGTGEGEQYF
TRBV4-1,TRBJ2-1,NA,TRBD2,TGCGCCAGCAGCCATGGTAGCGGGAGCTCCTACAATGAGCAGTTCTTC,CASSHGSGSSYNEQFF
TRBV27,TRBJ2-2,NA,TRBD1,TGTGCCAGCAGTTACCCGTTGACAGGGAAGAACACCGGGGAGCTGTTTTTT,CASSYPLTGKNTGELFF
TRBV19,TRBJ2-7,NA,NA,TGTGCCAGTAGTATAGTTCGAGGGAGCGTATACTACGAGCAGTACTTC,CASSIVRGSVYYEQYF
TRBV29-1,TRBJ2-7,NA,NA,TGCAGCGTTGAAAGTGGGACAACGATCGGTGAGCAGTACTTC,CSVESGTTIGEQYF
TRBV27,TRBJ1-1,NA,TRBD1,TGTGCCAGCAGTTTTTTTAAAGGGCAGGGGGCGAGCACTGAAGCTTTCTTT,CASSFFKGQGASTEAFF
TRBV15,TRBJ2-5,NA,NA,TGTGCCACCAGCACAGCCCAGGTAACGGAGACCCAGTACTTC,CATSTAQVTETQYF
TRBV18,TRBJ2-7,NA,NA,TGTGCCAGCTCACCAGGGCGGACCTACGAGCAGTACTTC,CASSPGRTYEQYF
TRBV5-1,TRBJ1-4,NA,NA,TGCGCCAGCAGCTCAAGACAGTCAACTAATGAAAAACTGTTTTTT,CASSSRQSTNEKLFF
TRBV13,TRBJ2-7,NA,TRBD2,TGTGCCAGCAGCCCCGGCGGGGGGGGCGCCTACGAGCAGTACTTC,CASSPGGGGAYEQYF
TRBV28,TRBJ2-7,NA,TRBD2,TGTGCCAGCACTCCAGTAGCGGGAGGGGGATACGAGCAGTACTTC,CASTPVAGGGYEQYF
TRBV21-1,TRBJ2-1,NA,NA,TGTGCCAGCAGCACCGGGACTAGCCCGCATGAGCAGTTCTTC,CASSTGTSPHEQFF
TRBV19,TRBJ2-1,NA,NA,TGTGCCAGTAGTTCCCTGAAGGCTGTCGAGCGGTTCTTC,CASSSLKAVERFF
TRBV15,TRBJ2-1,NA,TRBD1,TGTGCCACCAGCCGAGGGACAGGAGGATACAATGAGCAGTTCTTC,CATSRGTGGYNEQFF
TRBV15,TRBJ2-1,NA,NA,TGTGCCACCAGCATTTACAATGAGCAGTTCTTC,CATSIYNEQFF
TRBV11-2,TRBJ1-5,NA,TRBD1,TGTGCCAGCAGCGCGCGACAGGGTCAGCCCCAGCATTTT,CASSARQGQPQHF
TRBV11-3,TRBJ1-2,NA,TRBD1,TGTGCCAGCAGCGGGGACAGGGGGCTTAGTGGCTACACCTTC,CASSGDRGLSGYTF
TRBV28,TRBJ2-7,NA,TRBD2,TGTGCCAGCAGTTTGTTCCCGGGGCCAACGGGACTATCCTACGAGCAGTACTTC,CASSLFPGPTGLSYEQYF
TRBV29-1,TRBJ1-1,NA,TRBD1,TGCAGCGTTGATGGGCGACAGGGGAACACTGAAGCTTTCTTT,CSVDGRQGNTEAFF
TRBV6-1,TRBJ1-1,NA,NA,TGTGCCAGCAGTGAGGGGAGCACTGAAGCTTTCTTT,CASSEGSTEAFF
TRBV28,TRBJ2-3,NA,NA,TGTGCCAGCAGCATCTCCCCAGATACGCAGTATTTT,CASSISPDTQYF
TRBV28,TRBJ2-2,NA,TRBD1,TGTGCCAGCAGAGGACAGGGGAGGTTGAGCGGGGAGCTGTTTTTT,CASRGQGRLSGELFF
TRBV27,TRBJ2-7,NA,NA,TGTGCCAGCAGTACCGGGATAATCAGAAGCGAGCAGTACTTC,CASSTGIIRSEQYF
TRBV28,TRBJ2-1,NA,TRBD2,TGTGCCAGCAGTCCGACTAGCGGATCCTACAATGAGCAGTTCTTC,CASSPTSGSYNEQFF
TRBV7-9,TRBJ2-1,NA,NA,TGTGCCAGCAGCCCCCCTGGGTCCTACAATGAGCAGTTCTTC,CASSPPGSYNEQFF
TRBV5-1,TRBJ2-1,NA,NA,TGCGCCAGCAGCTTGGAATTGACAGGAACCTACAATGAGCAGTTCTTC,CASSLELTGTYNEQFF
TRBV7-8,TRBJ1-2,NA,TRBD1,TGTGCCAGCAGCTTAGACCGGACAGGGGGCGACTATGGCTACACCTTC,CASSLDRTGGDYGYTF
TRBV6-1,TRBJ2-1,NA,NA,TGTGCCAGTGGACTCGACTCCTACAATGAGCAGTTCTTC,CASGLDSYNEQFF